Reported below is one T cell receptor beta chain. Antigen unknown. The CDR3 is 12 amino acids. CDR1 is GTSNPN, CDR2 SVGIG, per germline (reference sequence). Trimming took off 1 base at V and 8 bases at J, with 10 bases between the two ends. These data originate in a study of cytomegalovirus exposure and HLA in healthy donors. Whole-study results and caveats: Cytomegalovirus status was reportedly diagnosed by the classifier with high sensitivity and specificity. Through in vitro validation, three CMV-associated chains were shown to be specific for CMV antigens.

Sequenced by immunoSEQ multiplex PCR; TCRdb stores in-frame clones only, minus some. The profile shows some 79,000 clones, approximately 94% of them singletons. V usage is TRBV30 and J usage is TRBJ2-3; D might be TRBD1 (6 bases). The sample comprised PBMCs. This TCR was recovered from a woman under 30 in good health and CMV-seropositive. As DNA, the CDR3 is TGTGCCTGGAGTGGGACAGCCGCTACGCAGTATTTT. It specifies CAWSGTAATQYF.